This T cell receptor (beta chain) was documented in a study of blood T cells in healthy people across ages. The CDR3 contains 13 residues. The germline gives CDR1 LGHNA, CDR2 YSLEER. Concerning this clonotype: Its antigen is undetermined. A junction boundary mismatches the germline segment, possibly from a read error.

Next came a second PCR, run for about 7 to 12 cycles, which used a sample-barcoded 5' primer along with a J-beta primer mix. MiXCR was run by TCRdb on the 5' RACE reads, yielding one entry per CDR3 protein. Here the sample spans around 990,000 distinct CDR3 sequences, under 30% being singletons. Points from the study as a whole: Leaving the PBMCs unsorted stopped any conclusive comparison of naive versus antigen-experienced cells.

This sample also belongs to another study, concerning T cells of mothers and their children. That study reports: Mothers gave over 9 million TCR beta CDR3 reads each, and children around 3 million each. No clone of persistent microchimeric T cells was detected.

The sequence was obtained from a girl aged 2-15 years in good health. The sample consisted of blood. This sequence joins TRBV4-3 and TRBJ2-4, with 7 bases that match TRBD1. CDR3 sequence (DNA): TGCGCCAGCAGCCAGAACAGGGGTAACATTCGGTACTTC. Amino acids: CASSQNRGNIRYF.